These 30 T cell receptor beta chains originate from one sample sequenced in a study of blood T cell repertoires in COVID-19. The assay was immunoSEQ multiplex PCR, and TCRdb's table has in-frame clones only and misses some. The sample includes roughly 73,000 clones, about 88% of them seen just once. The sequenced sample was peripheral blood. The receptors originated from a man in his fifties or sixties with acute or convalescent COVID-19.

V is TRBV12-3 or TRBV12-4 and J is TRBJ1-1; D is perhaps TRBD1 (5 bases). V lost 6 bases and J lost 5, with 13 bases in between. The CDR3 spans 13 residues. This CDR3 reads CASSPRQGTEAFF. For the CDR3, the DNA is TGTGCCAGCAGCCCCCGCCAGGGAACTGAAGCTTTCTTT.

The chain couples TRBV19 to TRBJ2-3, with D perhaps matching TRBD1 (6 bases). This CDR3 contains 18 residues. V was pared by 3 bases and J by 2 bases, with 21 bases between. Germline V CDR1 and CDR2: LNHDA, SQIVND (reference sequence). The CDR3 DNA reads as TGTGCCAGTAGTATTCCCCGTTACAGGGATGGGACCACAGATACGCAGTATTTT. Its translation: CASSIPRYRDGTTDTQYF.

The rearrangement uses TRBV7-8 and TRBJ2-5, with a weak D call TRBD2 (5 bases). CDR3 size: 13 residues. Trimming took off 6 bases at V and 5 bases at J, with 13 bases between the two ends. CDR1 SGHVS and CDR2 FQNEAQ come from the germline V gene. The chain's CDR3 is CASRASFNETQYF. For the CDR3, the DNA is TGTGCCAGCAGGGCTAGCTTTAACGAGACCCAGTACTTC.

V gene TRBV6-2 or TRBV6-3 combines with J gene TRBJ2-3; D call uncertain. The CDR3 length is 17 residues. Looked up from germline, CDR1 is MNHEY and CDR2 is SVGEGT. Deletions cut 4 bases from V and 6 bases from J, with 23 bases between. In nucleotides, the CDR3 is TGTGCCAGCAGTTTAAAGTCAGGCTATTTGGGTGAGGATACGCAGTATTTT. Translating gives CASSLKSGYLGEDTQYF.

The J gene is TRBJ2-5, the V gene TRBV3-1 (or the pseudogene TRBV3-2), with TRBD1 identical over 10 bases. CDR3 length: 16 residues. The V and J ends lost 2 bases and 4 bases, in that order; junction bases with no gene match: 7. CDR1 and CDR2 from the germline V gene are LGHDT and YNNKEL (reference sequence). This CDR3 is CASSQMGTGAGETQYF. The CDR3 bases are TGTGCCAGCAGCCAAATGGGGACAGGGGCGGGAGAGACCCAGTACTTC.

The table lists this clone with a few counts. The CDR3 is CASSLAGRGSYEQYF. The CDR3 coding sequence is TGTGCCAGCAGCTTAGCAGGCAGGGGCTCCTACGAGCAGTACTTC. The chain recombines TRBV7-9 with TRBJ2-7; weak D call: TRBD1 (6 bases). Germline V gene sequence: CDR1 SEHNR, CDR2 FQNEAQ (reference sequence). CDR3 length equals 15 residues. Trimming took off 0 bases at V and 0 bases at J, with 9 bases between the two ends.

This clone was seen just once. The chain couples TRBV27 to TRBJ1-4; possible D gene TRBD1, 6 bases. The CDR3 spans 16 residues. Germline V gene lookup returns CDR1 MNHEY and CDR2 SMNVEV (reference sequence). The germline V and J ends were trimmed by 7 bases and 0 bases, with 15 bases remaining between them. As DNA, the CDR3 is TGTGCCAGCACCAAGAGGGGGGGCGCAACTAATGAAAAACTGTTTTTT. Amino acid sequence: CASTKRGGATNEKLFF.

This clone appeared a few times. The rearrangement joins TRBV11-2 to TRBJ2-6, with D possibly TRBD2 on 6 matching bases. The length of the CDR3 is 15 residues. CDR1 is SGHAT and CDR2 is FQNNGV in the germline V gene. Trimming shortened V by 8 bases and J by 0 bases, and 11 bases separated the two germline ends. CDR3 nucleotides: TGTGCCAGCGGCGGGATAGGCTCTGGGGCCAACGTCCTGACTTTC. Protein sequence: CASGGIGSGANVLTF.

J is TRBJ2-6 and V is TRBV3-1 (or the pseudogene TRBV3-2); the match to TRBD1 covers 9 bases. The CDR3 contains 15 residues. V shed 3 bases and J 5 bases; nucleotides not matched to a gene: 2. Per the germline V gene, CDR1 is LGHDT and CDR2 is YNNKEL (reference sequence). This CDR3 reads CASSQGTGRANVLTF. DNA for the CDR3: TGTGCCAGCAGCCAGGGGACAGGGAGGGCCAACGTCCTGACTTTC.

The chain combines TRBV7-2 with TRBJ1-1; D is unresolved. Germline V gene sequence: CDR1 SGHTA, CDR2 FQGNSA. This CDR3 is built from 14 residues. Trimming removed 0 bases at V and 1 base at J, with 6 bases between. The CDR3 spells CASSLAPGNTEAFF. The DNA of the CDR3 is TGTGCCAGCAGCTTAGCCCCGGGGAACACTGAAGCTTTCTTT.

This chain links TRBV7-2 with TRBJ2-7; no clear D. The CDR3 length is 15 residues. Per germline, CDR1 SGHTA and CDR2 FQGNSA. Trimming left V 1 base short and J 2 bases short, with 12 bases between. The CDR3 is CASSLVASQTYEQYF. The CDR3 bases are TGTGCCAGCAGCTTAGTCGCCTCCCAGACCTACGAGCAGTACTTC.

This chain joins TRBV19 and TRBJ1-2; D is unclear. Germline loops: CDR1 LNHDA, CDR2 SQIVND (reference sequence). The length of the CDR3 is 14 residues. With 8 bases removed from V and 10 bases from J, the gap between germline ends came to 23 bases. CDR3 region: CASGPIPSIQVYTF. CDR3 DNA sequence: TGTGCCAGTGGTCCCATTCCCAGTATTCAGGTCTACACCTTC.

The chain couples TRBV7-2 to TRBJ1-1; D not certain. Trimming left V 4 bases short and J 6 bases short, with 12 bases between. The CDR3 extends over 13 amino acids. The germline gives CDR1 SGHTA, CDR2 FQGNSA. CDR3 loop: CASSYQETSEAFF. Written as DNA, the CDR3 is TGTGCCAGCAGCTATCAGGAAACATCTGAAGCTTTCTTT.

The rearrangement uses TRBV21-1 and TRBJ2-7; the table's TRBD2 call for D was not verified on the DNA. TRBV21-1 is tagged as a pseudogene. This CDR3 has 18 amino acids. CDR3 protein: CASSKEGLAGEQNYEQYV. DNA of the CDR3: TGTGCCAGCAGCAAAGAGGGGCTAGCGGGGGAGCAGAACTACGAGCAGTACGTC.

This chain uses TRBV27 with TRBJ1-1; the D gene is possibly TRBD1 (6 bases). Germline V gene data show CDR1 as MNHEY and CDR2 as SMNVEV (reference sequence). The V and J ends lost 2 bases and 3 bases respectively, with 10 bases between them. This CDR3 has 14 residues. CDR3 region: CASSLQGLYTEAFF. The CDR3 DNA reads TGTGCCAGCAGTTTACAGGGGTTGTACACTGAAGCTTTCTTT.

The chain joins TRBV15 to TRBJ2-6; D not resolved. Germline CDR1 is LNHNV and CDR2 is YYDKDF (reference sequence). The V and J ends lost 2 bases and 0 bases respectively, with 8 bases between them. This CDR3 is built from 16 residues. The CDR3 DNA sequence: TGTGCCACCAGCAGACGACAAGCCTCTGGGGCCAACGTCCTGACTTTC. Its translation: CATSRRQASGANVLTF.

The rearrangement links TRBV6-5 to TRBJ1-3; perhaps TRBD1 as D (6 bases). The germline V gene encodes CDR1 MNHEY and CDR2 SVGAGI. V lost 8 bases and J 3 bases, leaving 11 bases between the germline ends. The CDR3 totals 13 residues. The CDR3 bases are TGTGCCAGCGGGGACACCGGTGGAAACACCATATATTTT. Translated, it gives CASGDTGGNTIYF.

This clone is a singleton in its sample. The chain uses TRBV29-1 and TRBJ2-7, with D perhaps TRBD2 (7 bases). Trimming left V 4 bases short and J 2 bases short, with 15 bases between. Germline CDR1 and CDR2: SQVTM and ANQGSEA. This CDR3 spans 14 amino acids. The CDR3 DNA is TGCAGCGTTGGAGTGGGGGGGGCTGCCTACGAGCAGTACTTC. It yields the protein CSVGVGGAAYEQYF.

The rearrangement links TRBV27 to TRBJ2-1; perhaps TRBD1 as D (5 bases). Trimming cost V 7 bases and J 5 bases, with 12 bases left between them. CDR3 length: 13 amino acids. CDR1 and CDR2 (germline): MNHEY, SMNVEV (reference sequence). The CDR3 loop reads CASNGQEDNEQFF. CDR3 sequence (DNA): TGTGCCAGCAACGGACAAGAGGACAATGAGCAGTTCTTC.

CDR3 residues: CASSLQGTHEQYF. The CDR3 DNA sequence: TGCGCCAGCAGCCTCCAGGGAACCCACGAGCAGTACTTC. The V call is TRBV5-1, the J call TRBJ2-7; the D gene is possibly TRBD1 (5 bases). This CDR3 is built from 13 residues. Trimming removed 4 bases at V and 5 bases at J, with 13 bases between. Germline lookup yields CDR1 SGHRS and CDR2 YFSETQ.

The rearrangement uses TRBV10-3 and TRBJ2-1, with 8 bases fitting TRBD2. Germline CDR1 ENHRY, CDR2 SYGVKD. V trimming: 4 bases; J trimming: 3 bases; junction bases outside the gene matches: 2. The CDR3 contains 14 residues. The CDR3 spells CAISGAGVYNEQFF. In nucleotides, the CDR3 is TGTGCCATCAGTGGAGCGGGGGTCTACAATGAGCAGTTCTTC.

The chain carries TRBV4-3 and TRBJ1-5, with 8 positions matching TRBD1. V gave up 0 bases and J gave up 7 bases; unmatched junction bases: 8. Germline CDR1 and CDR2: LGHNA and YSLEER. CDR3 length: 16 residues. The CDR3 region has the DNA TGCGCCAGCAGCCAAGATTTACAGGGGGGGGTCCAGCCCCAGCATTTT. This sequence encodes CASSQDLQGGVQPQHF.

The CDR3 protein is CASSFGVGQGFLYTEAFF. The CDR3, as DNA: TGTGCCAGCAGTTTCGGGGTGGGACAGGGTTTTTTGTACACTGAAGCTTTCTTT. The chain combines TRBV27 with TRBJ1-1; the match to TRBD1 covers 9 bases. The V and J ends lost 3 bases and 3 bases, in that order; junction bases with no gene match: 14. The CDR3 is made up of 18 amino acids. Germline V gene lookup returns CDR1 MNHEY and CDR2 SMNVEV (reference sequence).

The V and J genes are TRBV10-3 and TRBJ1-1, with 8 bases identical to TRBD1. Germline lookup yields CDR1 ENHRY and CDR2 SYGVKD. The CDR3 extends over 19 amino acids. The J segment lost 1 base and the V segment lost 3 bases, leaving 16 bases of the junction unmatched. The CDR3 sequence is CAISDWVGQGSEGNTEAFF. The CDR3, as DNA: TGTGCCATCAGTGATTGGGTTGGACAGGGCTCTGAAGGGAACACTGAAGCTTTCTTT.

Written as DNA, the CDR3 is TGTGCCAGCAGCGTAGCTACGGGACAGGGCTACGAGCAGTACTTC. It translates to CASSVATGQGYEQYF. The rearrangement uses TRBV9 and TRBJ2-7, with TRBD1 matching 9 bases. Trimming removed 0 bases from V and 3 bases from J; junction bases left unmatched: 4. Germline lookup yields CDR1 SGDLS and CDR2 YYNGEE. This CDR3 has 15 amino acids.

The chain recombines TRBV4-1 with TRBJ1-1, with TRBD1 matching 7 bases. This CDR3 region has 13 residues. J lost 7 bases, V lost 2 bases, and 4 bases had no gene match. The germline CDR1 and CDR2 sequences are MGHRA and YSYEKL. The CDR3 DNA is TGCGCCAGCAGCCAATGGTCAGGGGGTGAAGCTTTCTTT. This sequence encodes CASSQWSGGEAFF.

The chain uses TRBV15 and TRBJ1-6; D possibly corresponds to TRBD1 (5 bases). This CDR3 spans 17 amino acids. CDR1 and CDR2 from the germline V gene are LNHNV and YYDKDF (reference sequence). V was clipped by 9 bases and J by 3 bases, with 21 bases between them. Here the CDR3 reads CATTPGTPFGYNSPLHF. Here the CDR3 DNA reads TGTGCCACAACCCCCGGGACTCCCTTCGGCTATAATTCACCCCTCCACTTT.

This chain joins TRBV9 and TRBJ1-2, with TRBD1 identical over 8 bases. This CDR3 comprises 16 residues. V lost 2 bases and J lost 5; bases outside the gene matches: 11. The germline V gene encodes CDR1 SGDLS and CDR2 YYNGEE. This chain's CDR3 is CASSVSPTGEAYGYTF. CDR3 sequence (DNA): TGTGCCAGCAGCGTTAGCCCGACAGGGGAAGCGTATGGCTACACCTTC.

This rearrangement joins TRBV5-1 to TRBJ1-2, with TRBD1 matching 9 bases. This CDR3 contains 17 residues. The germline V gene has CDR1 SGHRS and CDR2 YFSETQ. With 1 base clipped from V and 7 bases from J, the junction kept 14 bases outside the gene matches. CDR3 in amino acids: CASSLTISTGGLFGYTF. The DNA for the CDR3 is TGCGCCAGCAGCTTGACTATCTCGACAGGGGGACTGTTTGGCTACACCTTC.

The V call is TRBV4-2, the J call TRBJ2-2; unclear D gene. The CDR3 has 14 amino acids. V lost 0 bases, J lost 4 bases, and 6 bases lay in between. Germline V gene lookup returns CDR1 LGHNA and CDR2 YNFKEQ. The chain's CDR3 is CASSQEYPTGELFF. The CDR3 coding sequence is TGTGCCAGCAGCCAAGAGTATCCCACCGGGGAGCTGTTTTTT.